The 20 T cell receptor beta chains below were found in one sample sequenced in a study of response to subunit inactivated influenza vaccine. TCRdb re-called the RT-PCR reads through MiXCR, storing one row per CDR3 protein. The table includes roughly 760,000 distinct CDR3 sequences, about 20% detected once. The sample here was PBMCs from blood, taken 4 to 6 days after vaccination. These receptors came from a man aged 50 or older who received an inactivated influenza vaccine.

This clonotype was counted many times. The genes are TRBV6-1 and TRBJ1-2; TRBD1 matches 8 bases. Germline V gene sequence: CDR1 MNHNS, CDR2 SASEGT. Losses at the gene ends were 7 bases for V and 5 bases for J; bases not matched to a gene: 9. The CDR3 has 14 residues. CDR3 DNA: TGTGCCAGCATCCTTACAGGGGGGCCTTATGGCTACACCTTC. This codes for CASILTGGPYGYTF.

Ten or more counts support this clonotype. This chain uses TRBV29-1 with TRBJ2-3; perhaps D is TRBD1 or TRBD2 (6 bases each). CDR1 SQVTM and CDR2 ANQGSEA come from the germline V gene. V was pared by 0 bases and J by 6 bases, with 16 bases between. CDR3 length equals 15 residues. The CDR3 spells CSVEEGGLLSDTQYF. CDR3 nucleotides: TGCAGCGTTGAAGAAGGGGGGCTTCTCTCGGATACGCAGTATTTT.

The rearrangement uses TRBV20-1 and TRBJ2-7, with 9 bases matching TRBD1. Germline V gene data show CDR1 as DFQATT and CDR2 as SNEGSKA (reference sequence). The CDR3 has 14 residues. With V trimmed by 6 bases and J by 0 bases, 6 bases remained unmatched. The CDR3 is CSANGQGSSYEQYF. The CDR3 DNA is TGCAGTGCCAACGGACAGGGGTCCTCCTACGAGCAGTACTTC.

A few counts support this clonotype. V and J are TRBV20-1 and TRBJ2-1; 13 bases line up with TRBD2. Germline CDR1 reads DFQATT; CDR2 reads SNEGSKA (reference sequence). The CDR3 runs to 17 residues. The V and J ends lost 3 bases and 2 bases, in that order; junction bases with no gene match: 7. DNA of the CDR3: TGCAGTGCTAGCCCGGGACTAGCGGGGATCGCCTACAATGAGCAGTTCTTC. Translating it yields CSASPGLAGIAYNEQFF.

V gene TRBV9 combines with J gene TRBJ1-1; 8 nucleotides line up with TRBD1. The trim removed 4 bases at V and 4 bases at J, leaving 18 bases unmatched. The CDR3 has 18 residues. Germline V gene data show CDR1 as SGDLS and CDR2 as YYNGEE. The CDR3 region has the DNA TGTGCCAGCAGCCCCCCGCGTCAGGGGGCCGTTTTCGGCACTGAAGCTTTCTTT. It encodes CASSPPRQGAVFGTEAFF.

This clonotype was observed many times. One end of the junction does not line up with germline, which may come from a read error. V gene TRBV5-1 combines with J gene TRBJ2-3, with unresolved D. The CDR3 spans 12 residues. Germline assignment: CDR1 SGHRS and CDR2 YFSETQ. The DNA for the CDR3 is TGTGCCAGCAGTGGCGGCACAGATACGCAGTATTTT. Residues: CASSGGTDTQYF.

In this sample, this clonotype turned up many times. The chain recombines TRBV20-1 with TRBJ2-5, with D possibly TRBD2 on 6 matching bases. This CDR3 spans 15 amino acids. Germline CDR1 and CDR2: DFQATT and SNEGSKA (reference sequence). Between the trimmed V and J ends, which lost 5 bases and 0 bases, there was a span of 16 bases. CDR3 in DNA: TGCAGTGCTGGAAGAGTGGGGGGAAACCAAGAGACCCAGTACTTC. This encodes CSAGRVGGNQETQYF.

This clonotype appeared a few times. The genes are TRBV12-3 or TRBV12-4 and TRBJ2-1; no firm D call. The CDR3 contains 13 residues. Trimming left V 7 bases short and J 5 bases short, with 12 bases between. In nucleotides, the CDR3 is TGTGCCAGCACCCCCCGCAGCAACAATGAGCAGTTCTTC. Translating gives CASTPRSNNEQFF.

The J gene is TRBJ2-3, the V gene TRBV24-1, with D perhaps TRBD1 (6 bases). Germline loops: CDR1 KGHDR, CDR2 SFDVKD. This CDR3 is 16 amino acids long. Trimming took off 3 bases at V and 0 bases at J, with 12 bases between the two ends. The CDR3 DNA is TGTGCCACCAGTGATAAGGGACATCGAAGCACAGATACGCAGTATTTT. Translation gives CATSDKGHRSTDTQYF.

This clonotype came up a few times. This chain connects TRBV12-3 or TRBV12-4 to TRBJ2-1, with TRBD1 matching over 7 bases. This CDR3 is 12 amino acids long. J gave up 12 bases and V 5 bases, and 7 bases lay outside the gene matches. The CDR3 DNA is TGTGCCAGCAGTGCCATTCCAGGGGGGCAGTTCTTC. Protein product: CASSAIPGGQFF.

The V gene is TRBV4-2, the J gene TRBJ2-3, with D perhaps TRBD2 (6 bases). The CDR3 consists of 17 residues. Germline assignment: CDR1 LGHNA and CDR2 YNFKEQ. The germline V and J ends were trimmed by 2 bases and 5 bases, with 20 bases remaining between them. Here the CDR3 reads CASSQTLPGLGGDTQYF. The DNA of the CDR3 is TGTGCCAGCAGCCAAACTCTTCCCGGCCTCGGGGGAGATACGCAGTATTTT.

This clonotype was counted between two and nine times. This sequence joins TRBV27 and TRBJ2-3; D is unclear. CDR1 is MNHEY, CDR2 SMNVEV, per germline (reference sequence). V gave up 4 bases and J gave up 0 bases, with 11 bases separating them. CDR3 length: 15 amino acids. The CDR3 loop reads CASSSIASSTDTQYF. CDR3 nucleotide sequence: TGTGCCAGCAGTTCGATAGCCTCCAGCACAGATACGCAGTATTTT.

The chain has TRBV18 and TRBJ1-1; D is uncertain. V lost 2 bases and J lost 0, with 7 bases in between. There are 14 residues in the CDR3. Germline V CDR1 and CDR2: KGHSH, LQKENI. The CDR3 region is CASSPAGVNTEAFF. In DNA form, the CDR3 reads TGTGCCAGCTCACCAGCAGGAGTGAACACTGAAGCTTTCTTT.

The genes are TRBV25-1 and TRBJ2-7; D is unclear. Between the trimmed V and J ends, which lost 5 bases and 4 bases, there was a span of 9 bases. This CDR3 has 12 amino acids. Germline V CDR1 and CDR2: MGHDK, SYGVNS. For the CDR3, the DNA is TGTGCCAGCAGTAATAACGGGTACGAGCAGTACTTC. It yields the protein CASSNNGYEQYF.

This clonotype has a handful of counts. The chain combines TRBV7-6 with TRBJ2-1; the D is unclear. Germline lookup yields CDR1 SGHVS and CDR2 FNYEAQ. The CDR3 has 15 amino acids. Trimming shortened V by 5 bases and J by 0 bases, and 11 bases separated the two germline ends. The CDR3 loop reads CASSEFLSSYNEQFF. The CDR3 DNA reads TGTGCCAGCAGCGAATTCCTGAGCTCCTACAATGAGCAGTTCTTC.

This clonotype came up a few times. The chain employs TRBV4-1 and TRBJ1-1; possibly TRBD1 for D (5 bases). CDR1 is MGHRA and CDR2 is YSYEKL in the germline V gene. V dropped 1 base and J dropped 4 bases, with 10 bases sitting between them. The CDR3 has 14 residues. Here the CDR3 DNA reads TGCGCCAGCAGCCAAGGAGTGAGGGGCACTGAAGCTTTCTTT. Amino acids: CASSQGVRGTEAFF.

This clonotype was counted ten times or more. The V and J genes are TRBV12-3 or TRBV12-4 and TRBJ2-1, with unresolved D. This CDR3 is built from 12 residues. V was pared by 8 bases and J by 6 bases, with 11 bases between. The CDR3 nucleotides are TGTGCCAGCTCTCTCTTCGGCAATGAGCAGTTCTTC. Its translation: CASSLFGNEQFF.

A few counts support this clonotype. The rearrangement uses TRBV10-3 and TRBJ2-3, with D perhaps TRBD1 (6 bases). Germline V gives CDR1 ENHRY, CDR2 SYGVKD. Trimming pared 2 bases from V and 9 bases from J, leaving 15 bases between. The CDR3 loop spans 14 amino acids. CDR3 amino acids: CAISERRDTATQYF. CDR3 bases: TGTGCCATCAGTGAGCGACGGGACACGGCGACGCAGTATTTT.

This clonotype was counted between two and nine times. The chain carries TRBV29-1 and TRBJ1-5; maybe TRBD1 (5 bases). V lost 4 bases and J 5 bases, leaving 12 bases between the germline ends. The CDR3 has 13 amino acids. CDR1 and CDR2 from the germline V gene are SQVTM and ANQGSEA. This CDR3 reads CSVGGRGDQPQHF. CDR3 in DNA: TGCAGCGTTGGGGGGAGGGGCGATCAGCCCCAGCATTTT.

This clonotype was detected a few times. The genes are TRBV7-9 and TRBJ1-2, with TRBD1 identical over 9 bases. Germline V gene data show CDR1 as SEHNR and CDR2 as FQNEAQ (reference sequence). Losses at the gene ends were 5 bases for V and 6 bases for J; bases not matched to a gene: 4. This CDR3 is 13 amino acids long. CDR3 protein: CASSRGQGNGYTF. Written as DNA, the CDR3 is TGTGCCAGCAGCCGGGGACAGGGTAATGGCTACACCTTC.